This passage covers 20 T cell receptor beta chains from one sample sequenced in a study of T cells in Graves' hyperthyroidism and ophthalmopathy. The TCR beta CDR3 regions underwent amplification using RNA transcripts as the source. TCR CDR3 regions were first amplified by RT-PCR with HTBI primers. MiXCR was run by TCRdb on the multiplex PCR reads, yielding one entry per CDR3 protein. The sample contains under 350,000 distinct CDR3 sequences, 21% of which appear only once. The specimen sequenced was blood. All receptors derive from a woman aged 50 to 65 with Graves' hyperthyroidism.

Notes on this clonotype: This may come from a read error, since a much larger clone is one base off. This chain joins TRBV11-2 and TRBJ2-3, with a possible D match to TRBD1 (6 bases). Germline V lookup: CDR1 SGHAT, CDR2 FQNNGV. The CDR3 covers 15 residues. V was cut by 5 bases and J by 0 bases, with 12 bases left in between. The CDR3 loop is CASSLRGISTDTQYF. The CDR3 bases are TGTGCCAGCAGCCTCAGGGGTATAAGCACAGATACGCAGTATTTT.

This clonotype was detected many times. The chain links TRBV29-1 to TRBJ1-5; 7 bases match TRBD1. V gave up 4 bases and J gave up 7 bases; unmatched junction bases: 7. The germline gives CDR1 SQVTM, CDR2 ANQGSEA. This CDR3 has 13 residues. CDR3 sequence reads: CSVGQGEWQPQHF. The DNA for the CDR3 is TGCAGCGTTGGACAGGGCGAATGGCAGCCCCAGCATTTT.

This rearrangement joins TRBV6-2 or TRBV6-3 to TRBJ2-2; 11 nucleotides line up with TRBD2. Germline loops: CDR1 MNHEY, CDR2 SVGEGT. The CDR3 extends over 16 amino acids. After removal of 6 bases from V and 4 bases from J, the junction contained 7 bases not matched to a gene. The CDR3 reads CASRGTSGGLTGELFF. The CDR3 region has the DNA TGTGCCAGCAGAGGAACTAGCGGGGGTCTCACCGGGGAGCTGTTTTTT.

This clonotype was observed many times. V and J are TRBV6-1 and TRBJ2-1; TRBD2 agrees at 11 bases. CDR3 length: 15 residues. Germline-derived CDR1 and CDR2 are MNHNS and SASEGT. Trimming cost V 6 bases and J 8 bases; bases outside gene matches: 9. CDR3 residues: CASRPSSGRWDEQFF. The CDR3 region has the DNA TGTGCCAGCAGACCATCTAGCGGGAGGTGGGATGAGCAGTTCTTC.

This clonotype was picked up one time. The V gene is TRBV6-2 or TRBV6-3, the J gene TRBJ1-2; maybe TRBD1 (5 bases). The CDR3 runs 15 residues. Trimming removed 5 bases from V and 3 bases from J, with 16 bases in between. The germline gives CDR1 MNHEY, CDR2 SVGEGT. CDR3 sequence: CASSDSWGADYGYTF. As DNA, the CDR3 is TGTGCCAGCAGTGATTCGTGGGGCGCCGACTATGGCTACACCTTC.

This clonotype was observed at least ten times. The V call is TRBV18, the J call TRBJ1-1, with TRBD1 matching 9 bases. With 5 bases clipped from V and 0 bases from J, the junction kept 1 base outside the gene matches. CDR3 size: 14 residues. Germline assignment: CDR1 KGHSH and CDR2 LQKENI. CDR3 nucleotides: TGTGCCAGCTCAGGACAGGGGATGAACACTGAAGCTTTCTTT. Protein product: CASSGQGMNTEAFF.

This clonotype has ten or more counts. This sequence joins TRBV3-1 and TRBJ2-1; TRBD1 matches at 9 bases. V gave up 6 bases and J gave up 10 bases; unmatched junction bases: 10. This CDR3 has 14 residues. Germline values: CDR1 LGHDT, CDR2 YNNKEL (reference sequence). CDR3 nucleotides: TGTGCCAGCAGTCCCCGGGACAGGGAGTGGGAGCAGTTCTTC. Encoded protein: CASSPRDREWEQFF.

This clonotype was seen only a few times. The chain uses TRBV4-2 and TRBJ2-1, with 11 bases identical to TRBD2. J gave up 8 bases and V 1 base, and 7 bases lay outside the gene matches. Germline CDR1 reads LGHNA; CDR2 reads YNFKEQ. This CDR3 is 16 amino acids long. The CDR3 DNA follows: TGTGCCAGCAGCCAAGTAGCGGGAGGGCCACTTGATGAGCAGTTCTTC. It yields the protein CASSQVAGGPLDEQFF.

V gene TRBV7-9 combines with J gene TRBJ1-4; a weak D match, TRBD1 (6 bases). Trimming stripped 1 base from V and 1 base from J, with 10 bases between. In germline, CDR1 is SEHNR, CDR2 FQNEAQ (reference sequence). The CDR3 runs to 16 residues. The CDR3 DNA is TGTGCCAGCAGCTTAGACAGGGCGGGAACTAATGAAAAACTGTTTTTT. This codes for CASSLDRAGTNEKLFF.

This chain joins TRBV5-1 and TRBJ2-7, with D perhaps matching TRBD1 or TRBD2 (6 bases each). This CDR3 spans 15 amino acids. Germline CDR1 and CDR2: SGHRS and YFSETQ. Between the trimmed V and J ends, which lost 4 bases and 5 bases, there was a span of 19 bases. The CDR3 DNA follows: TGCGCCAGCAGCGGGGGGTACGACAGGCGGAACGAGCAGTACTTC. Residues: CASSGGYDRRNEQYF.

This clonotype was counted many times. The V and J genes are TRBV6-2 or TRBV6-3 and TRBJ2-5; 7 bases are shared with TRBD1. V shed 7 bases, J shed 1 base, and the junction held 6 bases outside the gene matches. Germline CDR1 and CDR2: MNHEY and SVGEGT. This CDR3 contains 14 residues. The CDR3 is CASKGALGQETQYF. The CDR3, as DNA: TGTGCCAGCAAGGGGGCCCTAGGCCAAGAGACCCAGTACTTC.

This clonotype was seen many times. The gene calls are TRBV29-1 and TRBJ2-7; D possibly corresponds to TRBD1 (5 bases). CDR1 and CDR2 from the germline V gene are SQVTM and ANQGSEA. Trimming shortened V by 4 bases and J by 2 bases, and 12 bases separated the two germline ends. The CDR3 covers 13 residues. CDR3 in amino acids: CSVGESGPYEQYF. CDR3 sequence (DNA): TGCAGCGTTGGGGAATCAGGGCCCTACGAGCAGTACTTC.

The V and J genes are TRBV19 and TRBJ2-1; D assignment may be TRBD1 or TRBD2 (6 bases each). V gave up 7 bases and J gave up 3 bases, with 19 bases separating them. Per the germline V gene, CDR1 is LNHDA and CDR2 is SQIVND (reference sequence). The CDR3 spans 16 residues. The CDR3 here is CASTLAKGGGYNEQFF. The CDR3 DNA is TGTGCCAGTACGCTGGCGAAGGGGGGCGGCTACAATGAGCAGTTCTTC.

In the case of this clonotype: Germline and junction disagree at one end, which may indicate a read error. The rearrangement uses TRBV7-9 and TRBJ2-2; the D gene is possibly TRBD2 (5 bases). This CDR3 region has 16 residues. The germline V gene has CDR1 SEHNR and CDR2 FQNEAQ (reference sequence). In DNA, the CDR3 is TGTGCCAGCAGCATAGCCGGGGATCCGAACACCGGGGAGCTGTTTTTT. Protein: CASSIAGDPNTGELFF.

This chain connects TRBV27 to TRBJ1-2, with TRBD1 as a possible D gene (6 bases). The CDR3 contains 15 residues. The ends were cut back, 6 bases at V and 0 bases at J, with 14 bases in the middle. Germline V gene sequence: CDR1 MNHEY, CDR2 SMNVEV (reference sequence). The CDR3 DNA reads TGTGCCAGCAGGTCAAAACAGGGATCTAACTATGGCTACACCTTC. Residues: CASRSKQGSNYGYTF.

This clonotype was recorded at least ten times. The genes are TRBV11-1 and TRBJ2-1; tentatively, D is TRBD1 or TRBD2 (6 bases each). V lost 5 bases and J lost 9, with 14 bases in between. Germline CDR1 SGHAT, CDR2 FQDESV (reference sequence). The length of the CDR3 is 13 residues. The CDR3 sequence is CASSPGASSEQFF. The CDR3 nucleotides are TGTGCCAGCAGCCCGGGGGCTAGCTCTGAGCAGTTCTTC.

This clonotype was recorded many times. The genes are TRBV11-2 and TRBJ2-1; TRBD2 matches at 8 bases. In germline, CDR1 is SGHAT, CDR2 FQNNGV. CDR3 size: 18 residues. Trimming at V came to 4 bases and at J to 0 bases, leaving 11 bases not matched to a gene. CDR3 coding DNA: TGTGCCAGCAGCTCGTTGAGATGGAGCGGGAGCTCCTACAATGAGCAGTTCTTC. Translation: CASSSLRWSGSSYNEQFF.

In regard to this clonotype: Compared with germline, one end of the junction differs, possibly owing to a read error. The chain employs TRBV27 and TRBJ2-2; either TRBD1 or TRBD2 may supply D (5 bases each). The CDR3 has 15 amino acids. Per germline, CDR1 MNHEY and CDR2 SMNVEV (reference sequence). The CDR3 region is CASRRQGEYTGEPFF. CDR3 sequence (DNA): TGTGCCAGCAGGCGACAAGGGGAGTACACCGGGGAGCCGTTTTTT.

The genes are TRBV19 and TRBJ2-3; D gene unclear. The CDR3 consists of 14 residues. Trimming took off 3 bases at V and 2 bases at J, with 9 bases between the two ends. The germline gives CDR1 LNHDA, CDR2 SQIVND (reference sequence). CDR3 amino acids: CASSIEQHTDTQYF. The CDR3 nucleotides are TGTGCCAGTAGTATCGAGCAGCACACAGATACGCAGTATTTT.

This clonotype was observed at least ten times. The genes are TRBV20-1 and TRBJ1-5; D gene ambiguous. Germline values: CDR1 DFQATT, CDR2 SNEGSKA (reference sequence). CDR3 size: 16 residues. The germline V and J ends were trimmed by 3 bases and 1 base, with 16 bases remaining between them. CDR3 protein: CSASRGGSRSNQPQHF. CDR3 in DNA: TGCAGTGCTAGTAGAGGAGGTTCTAGAAGCAATCAGCCCCAGCATTTT.